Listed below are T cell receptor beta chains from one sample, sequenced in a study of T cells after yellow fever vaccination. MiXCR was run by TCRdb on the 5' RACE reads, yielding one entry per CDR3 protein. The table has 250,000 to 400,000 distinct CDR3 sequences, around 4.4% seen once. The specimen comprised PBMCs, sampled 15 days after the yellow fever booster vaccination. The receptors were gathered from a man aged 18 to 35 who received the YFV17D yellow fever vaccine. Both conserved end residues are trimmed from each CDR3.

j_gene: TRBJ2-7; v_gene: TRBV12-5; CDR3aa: ASVPYESSYEQY
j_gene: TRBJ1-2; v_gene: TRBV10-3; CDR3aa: ATIPWTGSNYGYT
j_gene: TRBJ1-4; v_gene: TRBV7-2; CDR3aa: ASSVGQGDEKLF
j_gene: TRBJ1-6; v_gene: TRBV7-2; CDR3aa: ASSDTAGSPLH
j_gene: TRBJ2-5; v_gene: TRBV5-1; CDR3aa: ASSFGRGHETQY
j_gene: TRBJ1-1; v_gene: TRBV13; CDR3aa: ASSPGPFPPGNTEAF
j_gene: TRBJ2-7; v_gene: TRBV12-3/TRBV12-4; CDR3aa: ASSSSTGTGIPYEQY
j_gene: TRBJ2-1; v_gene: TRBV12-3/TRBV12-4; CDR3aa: ASSNGWTGRVGEQF
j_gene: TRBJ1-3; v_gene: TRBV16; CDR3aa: ASSQSSTAGNTIY
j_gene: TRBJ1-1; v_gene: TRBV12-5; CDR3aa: AWVMGLEAF
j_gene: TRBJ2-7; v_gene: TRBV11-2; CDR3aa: ASSPTRPEQY
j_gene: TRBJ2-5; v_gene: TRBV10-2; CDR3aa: AILSTPTQETQY
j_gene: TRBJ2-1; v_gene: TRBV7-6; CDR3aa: ASSLAAGTYNEQF
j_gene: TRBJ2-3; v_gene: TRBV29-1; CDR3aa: SVEATATDTQY
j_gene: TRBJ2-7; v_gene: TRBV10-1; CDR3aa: ASSESSLYEQY
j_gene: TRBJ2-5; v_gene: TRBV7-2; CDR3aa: ASSFYETQY
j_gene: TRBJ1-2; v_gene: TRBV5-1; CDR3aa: ASSWEDRDNYGYT
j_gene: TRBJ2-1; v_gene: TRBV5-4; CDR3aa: ASSIQGTTYNEQF
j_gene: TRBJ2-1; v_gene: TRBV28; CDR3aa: ASTPGQGFIEQF
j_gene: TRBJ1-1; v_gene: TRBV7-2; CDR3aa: ASSLAKEAF
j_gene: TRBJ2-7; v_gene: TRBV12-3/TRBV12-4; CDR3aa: ASSPGQGALYEQY
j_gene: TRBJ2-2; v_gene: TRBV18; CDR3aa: ASSPQRVNTGELF
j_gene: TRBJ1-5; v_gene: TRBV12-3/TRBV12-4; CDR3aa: ASTTRHVTGMNSNQPQH
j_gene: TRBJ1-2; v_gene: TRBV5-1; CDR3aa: ASRTEPLDYGYT
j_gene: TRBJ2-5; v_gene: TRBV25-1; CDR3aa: ASSDSSGGEETQY
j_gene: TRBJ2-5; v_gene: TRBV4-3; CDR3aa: ASSPFPGAGETQY
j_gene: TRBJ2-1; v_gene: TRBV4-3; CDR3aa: ASSQETSGYNEQF
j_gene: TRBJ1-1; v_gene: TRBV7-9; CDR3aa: ASGVEAF
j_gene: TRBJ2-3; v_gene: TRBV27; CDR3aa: ASSARLAGVRHTDTQY
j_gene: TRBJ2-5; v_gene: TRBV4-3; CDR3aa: ASSQEPGQGRETQY
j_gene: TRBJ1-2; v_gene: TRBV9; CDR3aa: ASSDGGRYGYT
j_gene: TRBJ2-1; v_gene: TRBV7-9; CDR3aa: ASSLTWDEQF
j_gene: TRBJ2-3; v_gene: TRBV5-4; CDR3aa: ASSTPASSTDTQY
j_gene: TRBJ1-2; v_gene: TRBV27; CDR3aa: ASSLRPGYGYT
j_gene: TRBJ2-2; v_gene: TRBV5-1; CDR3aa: ASSLGQRATYTGELF
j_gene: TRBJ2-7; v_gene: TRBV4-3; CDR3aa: ASSQDWTPGLEQY
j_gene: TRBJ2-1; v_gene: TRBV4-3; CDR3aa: ASNPGAYNEQF
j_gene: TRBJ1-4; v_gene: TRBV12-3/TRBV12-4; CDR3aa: ASSPGTSPSEKLF
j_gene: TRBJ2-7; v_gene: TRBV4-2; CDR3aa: ASSQSLSISYEQY
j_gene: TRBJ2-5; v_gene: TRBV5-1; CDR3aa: ASSLMAEQETQY
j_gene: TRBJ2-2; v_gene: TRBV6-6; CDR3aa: ASSYSNPAGWSGELF
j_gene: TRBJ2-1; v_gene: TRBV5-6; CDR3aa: ASSQPRGSLLSRQF
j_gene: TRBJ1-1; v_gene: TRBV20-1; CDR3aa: SARVHVAAF
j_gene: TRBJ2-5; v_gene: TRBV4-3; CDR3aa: ASSQDYRGAETQY
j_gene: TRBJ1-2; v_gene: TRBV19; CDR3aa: ATTPGGTGRYGYT
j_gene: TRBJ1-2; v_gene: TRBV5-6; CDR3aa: ASSLSASLNYGYT
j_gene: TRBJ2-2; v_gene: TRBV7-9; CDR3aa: ASSSNRDKNTGELF
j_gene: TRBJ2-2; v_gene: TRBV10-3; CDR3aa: AIRKDLAVNTGELF
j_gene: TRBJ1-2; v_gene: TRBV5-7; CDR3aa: ASSCDGGLYGYT
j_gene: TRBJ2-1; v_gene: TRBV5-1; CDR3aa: ASSSHGGTYNEQF
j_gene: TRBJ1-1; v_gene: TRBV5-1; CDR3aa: ASSLGQASMNTEAF
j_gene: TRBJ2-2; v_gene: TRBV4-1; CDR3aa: ASSRVIAGGPNTGELF
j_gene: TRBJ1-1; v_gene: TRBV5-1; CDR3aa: ASSGAGVNTEAF
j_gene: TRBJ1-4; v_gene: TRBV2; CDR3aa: ASSEDRGPSNEKLF
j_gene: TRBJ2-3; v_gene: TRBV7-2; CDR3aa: ASSLGAGLADTQY
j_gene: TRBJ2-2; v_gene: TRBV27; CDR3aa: ASSLGENTGELF
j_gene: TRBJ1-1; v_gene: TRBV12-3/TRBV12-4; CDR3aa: ASSLIRLNTEAF
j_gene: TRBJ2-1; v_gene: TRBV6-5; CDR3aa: ASRRWTGAVLDEQF
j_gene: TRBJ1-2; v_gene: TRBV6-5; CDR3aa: ASSYSSIELNGYT